Below, one T cell receptor (beta chain) is given with its context. TCRdb keeps only in-frame clones here, not all; method: immunoSEQ multiplex PCR. The repertoire has approximately 280,000 clones, roughly 84% of them found once; the top ten carry roughly 1.5%. This specimen comes from a study of blood T cell repertoires in COVID-19. The V gene lost 1 base and the J gene lost 5 bases, with 8 bases spanning the gap. CDR1 is KGHSH, CDR2 LQKENI, per germline. The CDR3 extends over 13 amino acids. The V call is TRBV18, the J call TRBJ1-1; D gene unclear. The clonotype originates from a human donor with COVID-19, enrolled during active disease. The donor label of this sample is uncertain. Sequencing input: peripheral blood. Written as DNA, the CDR3 is TGTGCCAGCTCACCACTAATAAATACTGAAGCTTTCTTT. It yields the protein CASSPLINTEAFF.